The 18 T cell receptor beta chains given below trace back to one sample, sequenced in a study of blood T cell repertoires in COVID-19. Here immunoSEQ multiplex PCR was the method, and the copy in TCRdb shows in-frame clones only, minus some. The data contain under 300,000 clones, roughly 89% of them singletons. The specimen sequenced was PBMCs or T cells enriched from blood (not recorded which). These receptors all come from a woman aged 55 to 70 who had recovered from COVID-19.

The chain employs TRBV4-1 and TRBJ1-1, with D possibly TRBD1 on 6 matching bases. Trimming removed 6 bases from V and 3 bases from J, with 20 bases in between. Per germline, CDR1 MGHRA and CDR2 YSYEKL. The CDR3 totals 16 residues. In nucleotides, the CDR3 is TGCGCCAGCAGGGCCCCCCTTCAGGGGCTTCACACTGAAGCTTTCTTT. This translates into CASRAPLQGLHTEAFF.

The chain employs TRBV7-9 and TRBJ2-1, with TRBD2 as a possible D gene (5 bases). The V end lost 3 bases, the J end lost 9 bases, and 9 bases lay between the germline ends. CDR3 length equals 12 residues. Germline assignment: CDR1 SEHNR and CDR2 FQNEAQ (reference sequence). CDR3 protein: CASSFPGSEQFF. The CDR3 DNA is TGTGCCAGCAGCTTTCCGGGATCTGAGCAGTTCTTC.

This CDR3 reads CASSLPPGYAGKTEAFF. In DNA, the CDR3 is TGTGCCAGCAGCCTACCCCCAGGGTATGCGGGAAAAACTGAAGCTTTCTTT. This chain links TRBV4-2 with TRBJ1-1, with D possibly being TRBD1 (5 bases). In germline, CDR1 is LGHNA, CDR2 YNFKEQ. Trimming pared 4 bases from V and 5 bases from J, leaving 23 bases between. There are 17 residues in the CDR3.

The chain employs TRBV27 and TRBJ2-4; 7 bases agree with TRBD1. Germline V gene data show CDR1 as MNHEY and CDR2 as SMNVEV (reference sequence). Trimming took 4 bases from V and 6 from J; bases not matched to a gene: 6. The CDR3 runs 14 residues. CDR3 coding DNA: TGTGCCAGCAGTTCCCGACAGGGCGCAAACATTCAGTACTTC. It translates to CASSSRQGANIQYF.

The J gene is TRBJ2-1, the V gene TRBV7-9; tentative D call: TRBD2 (5 bases). The CDR3 is 12 amino acids. Germline CDR1 reads SEHNR; CDR2 reads FQNEAQ (reference sequence). Trimming cost V 4 bases and J 10 bases, with 11 bases left between them. CDR3 coding DNA: TGTGCCAGCAGCTCTGGTCGAGGGGAGCAGTTCTTC. Its protein is CASSSGRGEQFF.

The chain carries TRBV30 and TRBJ1-1; D may be TRBD1 (6 bases). Trimming stripped 0 bases from V and 3 bases from J, with 17 bases between. CDR3 length: 16 residues. CDR1 GTSNPN and CDR2 SVGIG come from the germline V gene (reference sequence). CDR3 nucleotide sequence: TGTGCCTGGAGTGTTTGGGGGGCCGGGGGGCACACTGAAGCTTTCTTT. Translated, it gives CAWSVWGAGGHTEAFF.

The chain joins TRBV6-5 to TRBJ2-7; TRBD1 might be the D (6 bases). Trimming removed 6 bases at V and 3 bases at J, with 15 bases between. The CDR3 extends over 14 amino acids. The germline V gene has CDR1 MNHEY and CDR2 SVGAGI. CDR3 region: CASRYGTNFYEQYF. The CDR3 region has the DNA TGTGCCAGCAGATACGGGACAAATTTCTACGAGCAGTACTTC.

The V call is TRBV7-2, the J call TRBJ2-7; no definite D call. Germline loops: CDR1 SGHTA, CDR2 FQGNSA. The CDR3 runs to 13 residues. The V end lost 5 bases, the J end lost 4 bases, and 12 bases lay between the germline ends. CDR3 DNA sequence: TGTGCCAGCAGCCCCCCTACTTCTTACGAGCAGTACTTC. It codes for CASSPPTSYEQYF.

V and J are TRBV11-1 and TRBJ1-6; D ambiguous. Germline CDR1 reads SGHAT; CDR2 reads FQDESV (reference sequence). Between the trimmed V and J ends, which lost 1 base and 9 bases, there was a span of 7 bases. The CDR3 runs 13 residues. The CDR3 spells CASSLVESSPLHF. The CDR3 DNA reads as TGTGCCAGCAGCTTAGTGGAGAGTTCACCCCTCCACTTT. The variable domain in full, completed from reference TRBV11-1 and TRBJ1-6, reads EAEVAQSPRYKITEKSQAVAFWCDPISGHATLYWYRQILGQGPELLVQFQDESVVDDSQLPKDRFSAERLKGVDSTLKIQPAELGDSAMYLCASSLVESSPLHFGNGTRLTVT.

The chain uses TRBV28 and TRBJ2-7, with 7 bases identical to TRBD1. The length of the CDR3 is 13 residues. Trimming removed 6 bases from V and 3 bases from J; junction bases left unmatched: 5. In germline, CDR1 is MDHEN, CDR2 SYDVKM. In DNA, the CDR3 is TGTGCCAGCAGCCGGACAGGTCGCTACGAGCAGTACTTC. As protein: CASSRTGRYEQYF.

The chain carries TRBV28 and TRBJ1-4; D remains unclear. This CDR3 is built from 15 residues. V lost 1 base to trimming and J lost 3 bases, with 9 bases between them. Per germline, CDR1 MDHEN and CDR2 SYDVKM. CDR3 residues: CASSLFGQANEKLFF. The CDR3 region has the DNA TGTGCCAGCAGTTTATTTGGCCAGGCTAATGAAAAACTGTTTTTT.

The chain employs TRBV11-3 and TRBJ1-6; a weak D match, TRBD1 (6 bases). In germline, CDR1 is SGHNT, CDR2 YENEEA. Trimming pared 6 bases from V and 4 bases from J, leaving 10 bases between. The CDR3 consists of 14 residues. CDR3 in amino acids: CASSQGLYNSPLHF. As DNA, the CDR3 is TGTGCCAGCAGTCAGGGGTTATATAATTCACCCCTCCACTTT.

The rearrangement links TRBV4-1 to TRBJ2-1; 10 bases fit TRBD2. V was pared by 3 bases and J by 2 bases, with 4 bases of the junction left unmatched. This CDR3 comprises 16 residues. Germline-derived CDR1 and CDR2 are MGHRA and YSYEKL. This chain's CDR3 is CASSQLAGDTYNEQFF. CDR3 in DNA: TGCGCCAGCAGCCAGCTAGCGGGAGATACCTACAATGAGCAGTTCTTC.

This chain joins TRBV18 and TRBJ1-5; TRBD1 might be the D (6 bases). Germline CDR1 and CDR2: KGHSH and LQKENI. V dropped 4 bases and J dropped 5 bases, with 12 bases sitting between them. The CDR3 is 14 amino acids. For the CDR3, the DNA is TGTGCCAGCTCACAGGACAGTTTAGATCAGCCCCAGCATTTT. It encodes CASSQDSLDQPQHF.

V is TRBV7-9 and J is TRBJ1-2; possibly TRBD1 for D (6 bases). Trimming left V 2 bases short and J 7 bases short, with 26 bases between. This CDR3 spans 18 amino acids. CDR1 is SEHNR and CDR2 is FQNEAQ in the germline V gene (reference sequence). As DNA, the CDR3 is TGTGCCAGCAGCTTAAAATACGGCAGGGGAACGGTCCTAAGTGGCTACACCTTC. It specifies CASSLKYGRGTVLSGYTF.

This chain joins TRBV5-1 and TRBJ2-2, with 10 bases aligning to TRBD2. The J segment lost 3 bases and the V segment lost 2 bases, leaving 7 bases of the junction unmatched. Germline lookup yields CDR1 SGHRS and CDR2 YFSETQ. The CDR3 is made up of 17 amino acids. CDR3 sequence (DNA): TGCGCCAGCAGCTTCGGGTCTAGCGGGAGCTACACCGGGGAGCTGTTTTTT. Protein: CASSFGSSGSYTGELFF.

V usage is TRBV18 and J usage is TRBJ1-1; D unclear. The germline V gene has CDR1 KGHSH and CDR2 LQKENI. The germline V and J ends were trimmed by 3 bases and 8 bases, with 16 bases remaining between them. This CDR3 region has 14 residues. CDR3 bases: TGTGCCAGCTCACCCCCCGTCGGACTAACGGAAGCTTTCTTT. It specifies CASSPPVGLTEAFF.

This clone was detected once. The chain recombines TRBV28 with TRBJ1-1; perhaps TRBD1 as D (5 bases). Trimming left V 0 bases short and J 2 bases short, with 10 bases between. This CDR3 has 15 amino acids. Germline V gives CDR1 MDHEN, CDR2 SYDVKM. CDR3 amino acids: CASSLWAGGNTEAFF. The CDR3 coding sequence is TGTGCCAGCAGTTTATGGGCGGGGGGTAACACTGAAGCTTTCTTT.